The clone carrying this T cell receptor beta chain has more than one count but fewer than ten. The data were obtained in a study of cytomegalovirus exposure and HLA in healthy donors. The germline CDR1 and CDR2 sequences are SGHRS and YFSETQ. The V end lost 0 bases, the J end lost 7 bases, and 11 bases lay between the germline ends. The CDR3 consists of 14 residues. The primer mix had 60 Vbeta and 13 Jbeta primers. Profiled with immunoSEQ multiplex PCR; TCRdb holds only in-frame clones, not every one. Of about 130,000 clones listed, 80% to 90% are singletons. What was sequenced was PBMCs. The chain recombines TRBV5-1 with TRBJ2-1, with D possibly TRBD1 on 8 matching bases. The receptor was derived from a woman aged 40 to 50 in good health and CMV-seropositive. In nucleotides, the CDR3 is TGCGCCAGCAGCTTGGTACAGGGGGGGAATGAGCAGTTCTTC. It encodes CASSLVQGGNEQFF.